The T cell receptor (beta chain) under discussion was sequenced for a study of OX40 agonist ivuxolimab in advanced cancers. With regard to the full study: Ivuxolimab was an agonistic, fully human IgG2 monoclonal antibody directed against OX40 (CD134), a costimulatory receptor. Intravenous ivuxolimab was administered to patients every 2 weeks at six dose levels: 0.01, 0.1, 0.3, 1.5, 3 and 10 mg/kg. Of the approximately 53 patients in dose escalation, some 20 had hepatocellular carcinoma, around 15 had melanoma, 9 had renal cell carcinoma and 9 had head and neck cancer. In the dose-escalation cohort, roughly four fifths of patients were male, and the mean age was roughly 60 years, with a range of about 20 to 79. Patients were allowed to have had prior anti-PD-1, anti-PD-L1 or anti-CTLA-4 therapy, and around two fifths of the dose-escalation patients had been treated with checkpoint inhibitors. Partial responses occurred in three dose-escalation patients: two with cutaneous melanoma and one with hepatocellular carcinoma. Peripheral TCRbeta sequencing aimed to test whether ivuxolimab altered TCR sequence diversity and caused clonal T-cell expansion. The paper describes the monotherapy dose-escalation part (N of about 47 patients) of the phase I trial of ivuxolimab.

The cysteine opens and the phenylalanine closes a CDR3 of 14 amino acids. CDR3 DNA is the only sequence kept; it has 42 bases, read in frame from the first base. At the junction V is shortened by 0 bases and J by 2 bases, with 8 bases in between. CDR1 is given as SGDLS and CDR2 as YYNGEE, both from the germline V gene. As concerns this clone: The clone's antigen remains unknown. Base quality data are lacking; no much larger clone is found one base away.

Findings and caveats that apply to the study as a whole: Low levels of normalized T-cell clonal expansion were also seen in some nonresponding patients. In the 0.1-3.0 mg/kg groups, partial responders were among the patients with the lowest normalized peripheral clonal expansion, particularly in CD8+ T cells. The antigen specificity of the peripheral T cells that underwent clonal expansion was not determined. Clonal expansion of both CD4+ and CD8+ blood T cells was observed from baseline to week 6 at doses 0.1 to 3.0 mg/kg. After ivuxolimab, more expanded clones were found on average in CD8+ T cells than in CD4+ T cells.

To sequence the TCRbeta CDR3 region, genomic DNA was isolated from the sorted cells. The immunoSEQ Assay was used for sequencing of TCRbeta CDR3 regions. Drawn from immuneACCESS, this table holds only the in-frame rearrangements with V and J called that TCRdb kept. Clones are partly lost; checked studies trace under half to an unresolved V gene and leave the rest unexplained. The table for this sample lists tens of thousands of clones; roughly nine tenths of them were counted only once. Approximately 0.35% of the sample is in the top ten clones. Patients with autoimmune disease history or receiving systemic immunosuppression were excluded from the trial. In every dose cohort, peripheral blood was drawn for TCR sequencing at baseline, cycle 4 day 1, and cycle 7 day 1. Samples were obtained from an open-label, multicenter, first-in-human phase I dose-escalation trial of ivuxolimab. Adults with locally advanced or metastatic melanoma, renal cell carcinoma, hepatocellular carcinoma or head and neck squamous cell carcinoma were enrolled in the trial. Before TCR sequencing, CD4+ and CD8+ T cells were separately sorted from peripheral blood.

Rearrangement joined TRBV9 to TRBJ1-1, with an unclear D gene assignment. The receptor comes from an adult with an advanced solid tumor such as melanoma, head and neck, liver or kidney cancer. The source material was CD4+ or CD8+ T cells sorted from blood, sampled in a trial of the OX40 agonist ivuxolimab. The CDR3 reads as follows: CASSVGPDNTEAFF. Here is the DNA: TGTGCCAGCAGCGTAGGGCCTGACAACACTGAAGCTTTCTTT. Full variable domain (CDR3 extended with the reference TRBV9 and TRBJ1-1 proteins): DSGVTQTPKHLITATGQRVTLRCSPRSGDLSVYWYQQSLDQGLQFLIQYYNGEERAKGNILERFSAQQFPDLHSELNLSSLELGDSALYFCASSVGPDNTEAFFGQGTRLTVV.